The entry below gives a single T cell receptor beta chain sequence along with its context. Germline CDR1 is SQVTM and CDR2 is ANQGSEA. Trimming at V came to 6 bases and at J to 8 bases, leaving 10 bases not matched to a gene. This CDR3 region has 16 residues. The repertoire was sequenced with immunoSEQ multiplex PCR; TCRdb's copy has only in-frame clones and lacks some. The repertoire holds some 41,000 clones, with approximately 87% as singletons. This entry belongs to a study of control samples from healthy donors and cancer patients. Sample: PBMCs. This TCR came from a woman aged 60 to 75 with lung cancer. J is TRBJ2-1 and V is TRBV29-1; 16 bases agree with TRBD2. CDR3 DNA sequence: TGCAGCGTGCAAGGGGGACTAGCGGGAGGGCCCTATGAGCAGTTCTTC. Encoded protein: CSVQGGLAGGPYEQFF.